This T cell receptor (beta chain) was identified in a study of T-cell reconstitution after alpha-beta-depleted transplantation in children. This clonotype was observed a single time. In germline, CDR1 is MNHNS, CDR2 SASEGT. V gave up 8 bases and J gave up 5 bases, with 13 bases separating them. The CDR3 consists of 14 residues. Unique molecular identifiers were incorporated when the TCRbeta library was constructed. TCRdb reprocessed the PCR reads with MiXCR, giving one entry per CDR3 protein. The table lists 200,000 to 250,000 distinct CDR3 sequences, more than 10% of them singletons. This TCR was sampled from a human donor who donated a stem cell graft to a child with acute lymphoblastic leukemia. V usage is TRBV6-1 and J usage is TRBJ1-6; D is undetermined. Sequencing was performed on PBMCs from the stem cell graft donor, taken from the stem cell graft. CDR3 amino acids: CASQTGIHNSPLHF. CDR3 sequence (DNA): TGTGCCAGCCAAACGGGAATCCATAATTCACCCCTCCACTTT.